This T cell receptor beta chain was found in a study of T cell responses to AZD1222 COVID-19 vaccine. Here immunoSEQ multiplex PCR was the method, and the copy in TCRdb shows in-frame clones only, minus some. The sample lists some 86,000 clones, 88% occurring once. CDR3 length: 15 amino acids. Germline CDR1 is SNHLY and CDR2 is FYNNEI. The V and J ends lost 5 bases and 1 base, in that order; junction bases with no gene match: 1. Study-level points and caveats: Baseline serology detected seropositivity in only five to seven AZD1222 recipients.

Notes on this clone: Its antigen is as yet unknown. In the same sample, other DNA sequences code for this CDR3.

This receptor was identified in an adult who received the AZD1222 COVID-19 vaccine. V is TRBV2 and J is TRBJ2-2, with 10 bases aligning to TRBD2. The specimen comprised peripheral blood, sampled 28 days after the second AZD1222 dose. The CDR3 is CASSLAGVNTGELFF. In DNA, the CDR3 is TGTGCCAGCAGTCTAGCGGGGGTGAACACCGGGGAGCTGTTTTTT.